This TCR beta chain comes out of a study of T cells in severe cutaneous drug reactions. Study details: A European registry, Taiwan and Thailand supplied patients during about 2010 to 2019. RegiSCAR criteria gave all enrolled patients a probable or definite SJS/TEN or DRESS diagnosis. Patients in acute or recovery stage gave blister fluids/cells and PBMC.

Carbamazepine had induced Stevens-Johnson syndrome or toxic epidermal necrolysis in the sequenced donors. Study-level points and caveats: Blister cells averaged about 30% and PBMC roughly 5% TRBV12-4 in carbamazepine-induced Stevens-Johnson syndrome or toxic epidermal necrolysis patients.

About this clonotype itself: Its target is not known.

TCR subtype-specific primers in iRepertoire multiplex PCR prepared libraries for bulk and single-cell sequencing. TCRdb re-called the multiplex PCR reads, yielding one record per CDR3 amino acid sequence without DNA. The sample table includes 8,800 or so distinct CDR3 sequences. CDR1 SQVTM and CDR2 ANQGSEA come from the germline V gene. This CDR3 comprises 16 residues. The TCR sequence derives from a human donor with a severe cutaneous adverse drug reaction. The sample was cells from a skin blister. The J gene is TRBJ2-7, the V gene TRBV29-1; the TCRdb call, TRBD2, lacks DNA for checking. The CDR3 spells CSVDGLAGGPSYEQYF.